One and the same sample provided the 24 T cell receptor beta chains below, sequenced in a study of CD8+ T cells in alopecia areata. Treatment defined: oral pan-JAK inhibitor, 5-10 mg twice daily. cDNA serving as the sequencing template came from extracted, reverse transcribed RNA. Here immunoSEQ multiplex PCR was the method, and the copy in TCRdb shows in-frame clones only, minus some. Here the sample spans 150,000 to 200,000 clones, 58% being singletons. The sequencing here drew on CD4+ T cells sorted from blood, taken at approximately week 60, from a patient treated with tofacitinib. Every receptor here comes from a human donor with alopecia areata.

The chain carries TRBV29-1 and TRBJ2-7; TRBD1 agrees at 9 bases. CDR1 is SQVTM and CDR2 is ANQGSEA in the germline V gene. The CDR3 covers 14 residues. With 6 bases clipped from V and 4 bases from J, the junction kept 10 bases outside the gene matches. The CDR3 spells CSVVRGDRVYEQYF. DNA for the CDR3: TGCAGCGTAGTTCGGGGGGACAGGGTGTACGAGCAGTACTTC.

This chain joins TRBV6-6 and TRBJ2-3, with unresolved D. The CDR3 loop spans 12 amino acids. The V and J ends lost 6 bases and 4 bases respectively, with 8 bases between them. Germline V gene lookup returns CDR1 MNHNY and CDR2 SVGAGI (reference sequence). The CDR3 DNA is TGTGCCAGCAGGGATCCTGCAGATACGCAGTATTTT. Translated, it gives CASRDPADTQYF.

This clone was recorded once. The V and J genes are TRBV15 and TRBJ2-7; 9 nucleotides match TRBD1. The germline V gene encodes CDR1 LNHNV and CDR2 YYDKDF (reference sequence). Unmatched junction bases numbered 11, after V lost 0 bases and J lost 2 bases. The CDR3 has 18 amino acids. The CDR3 nucleotides read TGTGCCACCAGCAGAGATGACCCTCTACAGGGGGCAACCTACGAGCAGTACTTC. Translation gives CATSRDDPLQGATYEQYF.

The chain is built from TRBV6-5 and TRBJ2-5; 9 bases match TRBD1. The V gene's germline CDR1 is MNHEY and CDR2 SVGAGI. After removal of 6 bases from V and 5 bases from J, the junction contained 10 bases not matched to a gene. The CDR3 is 15 amino acids. CDR3 bases: TGTGCCAGCAGACCCCAAGGACAGGGGTGGGAGACCCAGTACTTC. It is translated as CASRPQGQGWETQYF.

This clone has only a few counts. The V and J genes are TRBV29-1 and TRBJ2-5; perhaps TRBD1 as D (5 bases). The CDR3 extends over 13 amino acids. Germline lookup yields CDR1 SQVTM and CDR2 ANQGSEA. V was shortened by 1 base and J by 2 bases, with 8 bases between the two germline ends. Here the CDR3 DNA reads TGCAGCGTTGAAGGACAGCTTCAAGAGACCCAGTACTTC. It codes for CSVEGQLQETQYF.

This clone was seen only a few times. The rearrangement joins TRBV6-5 to TRBJ2-2; 9 bases are a match to TRBD1. Germline V lookup: CDR1 MNHEY, CDR2 SVGAGI. Trimming cost V 6 bases and J 0 bases; bases outside gene matches: 2. The CDR3 loop spans 15 amino acids. This chain's CDR3 is CASRRDRANTGELFF. DNA of the CDR3: TGTGCCAGCAGAAGGGACAGGGCGAACACCGGGGAGCTGTTTTTT.

This clone has a handful of counts. The V gene is TRBV2, the J gene TRBJ2-3; a weak D match, TRBD2 (6 bases). Deletions cut 4 bases from V and 0 bases from J, with 8 bases between. The CDR3 loop spans 14 amino acids. The germline gives CDR1 SNHLY, CDR2 FYNNEI. As DNA, the CDR3 is TGTGCCAGCAGTGCCCGGGGGAGCACAGATACGCAGTATTTT. Residues: CASSARGSTDTQYF.

This clone appeared a single time. The rearrangement joins TRBV10-3 to TRBJ2-1; no clear D. V lost 7 bases and J 8 bases, leaving 21 bases between the germline ends. The CDR3 has 15 residues. Per the germline V gene, CDR1 is ENHRY and CDR2 is SYGVKD. The CDR3 loop reads CAINKLYSSSDEQFF. The CDR3 nucleotides are TGTGCCATCAATAAACTTTATAGCTCTTCGGATGAGCAGTTCTTC.

The rearrangement links TRBV13 to TRBJ1-6, with D perhaps matching TRBD1 (5 bases). CDR3 length equals 13 residues. The V end lost 3 bases, the J end lost 14 bases, and 14 bases lay between the germline ends. The V gene's germline CDR1 is PRHDT and CDR2 FYEKMQ (reference sequence). The CDR3 coding sequence is TGTGCCAGCAGCTTCCGTGGGGGTCTGTCCCTCCACTTT. Amino acids: CASSFRGGLSLHF.

V and J are TRBV7-8 and TRBJ1-5; unclear D gene. The V gene lost 2 bases and the J gene lost 5 bases, with 10 bases spanning the gap. The CDR3 consists of 14 residues. Germline values: CDR1 SGHVS, CDR2 FQNEAQ. This chain's CDR3 is CASSLSQDDQPQHF. The CDR3 DNA follows: TGTGCCAGCAGCTTATCTCAAGATGATCAGCCCCAGCATTTT. Based on the CDR3 plus reference TRBV7-8 and TRBJ1-5, the full variable domain is GAGVSQSPRYKVAKRGQDVALRCDPISGHVSLFWYQQALGQGPEFLTYFQNEAQLDKSGLPSDRFFAERPEGSVSTLKIQRTQQEDSAVYLCASSLSQDDQPQHFGDGTRLSIL.

This CDR3 is CASSTGSQANQPQHF. DNA of the CDR3: TGTGCCAGCAGCACAGGGTCCCAGGCCAATCAGCCCCAGCATTTT. V gene TRBV9 combines with J gene TRBJ1-5; possibly TRBD1 for D (6 bases). CDR1 and CDR2 (germline): SGDLS, YYNGEE. V shed 4 bases and J shed 3 bases, with 14 bases lying between them. The CDR3 consists of 15 residues.

V usage is TRBV2 and J usage is TRBJ1-2; D possibly corresponds to TRBD1 (6 bases). Germline V gene sequence: CDR1 SNHLY, CDR2 FYNNEI. Trimming removed 6 bases from V and 8 bases from J, with 16 bases in between. This CDR3 contains 13 residues. The CDR3 spells CASSNQGFRGYTF. CDR3 DNA sequence: TGTGCCAGCAGCAACCAGGGGTTTCGGGGCTACACCTTC.

A word on this clone: Other nucleotide sequences from this sample produce the same CDR3. This chain uses TRBV30 with TRBJ1-5; D is unresolved. Trimming pared 1 base from V and 0 bases from J, leaving 4 bases between. Looked up from germline, CDR1 is GTSNPN and CDR2 is SVGIG (reference sequence). This CDR3 has 13 amino acids. The CDR3 region is CAWSEDSNQPQHF. The DNA for the CDR3 is TGTGCCTGGAGTGAGGATAGCAATCAGCCCCAGCATTTT.

This chain uses TRBV7-2 with TRBJ2-7, with 12 nucleotides matching TRBD2. This CDR3 is built from 15 residues. J gave up 2 bases and V 5 bases, and 4 bases lay outside the gene matches. Per the germline V gene, CDR1 is SGHTA and CDR2 is FQGNSA. The CDR3 nucleotides read TGTGCCAGCAGCCCCCGGACTAGCGGGGCCTACGAGCAGTACTTC. It is translated as CASSPRTSGAYEQYF.

The V call is TRBV5-1, the J call TRBJ2-1; no definite D call. CDR1 is SGHRS and CDR2 is YFSETQ in the germline V gene. The CDR3 is made up of 14 amino acids. The ends were cut back, 4 bases at V and 2 bases at J, with 10 bases in the middle. CDR3 DNA: TGCGCCAGCAGCCCTTTCCCGGCCTACAATGAGCAGTTCTTC. Encoded protein: CASSPFPAYNEQFF.

The genes are TRBV5-5 and TRBJ1-2, with D unclear. There are 14 residues in the CDR3. V was trimmed by 4 bases and J by 5 bases, leaving 15 bases between them. CDR1 is SGHKS and CDR2 is YYEKEE in the germline V gene (reference sequence). The CDR3 DNA follows: TGTGCCAGCAGCCCCGGGAAAGGAGGGTATGGCTACACCTTC. Translating gives CASSPGKGGYGYTF.

This clone came up a few times. The gene calls are TRBV7-8 and TRBJ2-7; the D call may be TRBD1 or TRBD2 (5 bases each). This CDR3 has 15 residues. V was clipped by 7 bases and J by 2 bases, with 18 bases between them. The germline gives CDR1 SGHVS, CDR2 FQNEAQ. This chain's CDR3 is CASTNRRTDPYEQYF. CDR3 DNA sequence: TGTGCCAGCACCAACAGGAGGACGGATCCCTACGAGCAGTACTTC.

The chain couples TRBV29-1 to TRBJ2-5, with 7 bases that match TRBD1. Germline V gene data show CDR1 as SQVTM and CDR2 as ANQGSEA. The trim removed 5 bases at V and 1 base at J, leaving 4 bases unmatched. This CDR3 is built from 13 residues. The CDR3 sequence: CSVSGQSQETQYF. The DNA for the CDR3 is TGCAGCGTTTCGGGACAGTCCCAAGAGACCCAGTACTTC.

The rearrangement joins TRBV18 to TRBJ2-7, with TRBD1 matching over 9 bases. Germline CDR1 KGHSH, CDR2 LQKENI. Unmatched junction bases numbered 4, after V lost 7 bases and J lost 3 bases. There are 13 residues in the CDR3. The CDR3 DNA is TGTGCCAGCTGGGGACAGGGAAGCTACGAGCAGTACTTC. Protein sequence: CASWGQGSYEQYF.

V gene TRBV30 combines with J gene TRBJ2-5; no clear D gene. The CDR3 length is 14 residues. With 0 bases removed from V and 2 bases from J, the gap between germline ends came to 10 bases. Germline CDR1 reads GTSNPN; CDR2 reads SVGIG (reference sequence). The CDR3 nucleotides are TGTGCCTGGAGTGTCGGCAGTCGACAAGAGACCCAGTACTTC. This encodes CAWSVGSRQETQYF.

The genes are TRBV10-3 and TRBJ2-4, with D tentatively TRBD1 (7 bases). This CDR3 region has 13 residues. V lost 8 bases to trimming and J lost 7 bases, with 15 bases between them. Germline lookup yields CDR1 ENHRY and CDR2 SYGVKD. The DNA for the CDR3 is TGTGCCATCTCGGGAGACAGGGAGAACATTCAGTACTTC. Protein sequence: CAISGDRENIQYF.

This clone was picked up many times. The chain carries TRBV19 and TRBJ2-1; 7 positions agree with TRBD1. The V gene end was trimmed by 6 bases and the J gene end by 4 bases; junction bases not matched to a gene: 6. Germline-derived CDR1 and CDR2 are LNHDA and SQIVND (reference sequence). There are 14 residues in the CDR3. CDR3 loop: CASRRDRSYNEQFF. In DNA, the CDR3 is TGTGCCAGTAGACGGGACAGATCGTACAATGAGCAGTTCTTC.

CDR3 nucleotides: TGTGCCATCAGTGAGTCACGGGACACCTACACTGAAGCTTTCTTT. Translation gives CAISESRDTYTEAFF. The chain carries TRBV10-3 and TRBJ1-1; perhaps TRBD1 as D (6 bases). This CDR3 comprises 15 residues. Trimming took 0 bases from V and 3 from J, leaving 11 bases between them. The germline gives CDR1 ENHRY, CDR2 SYGVKD.

The chain is built from TRBV30 and TRBJ1-2, with TRBD1 identical over 11 bases. Germline V CDR1 and CDR2: GTSNPN, SVGIG (reference sequence). The V gene end was trimmed by 1 base and the J gene end by 4 bases; junction bases not matched to a gene: 5. The CDR3 is 15 amino acids. CDR3 residues: CAWSAGTGGGYGYTF. CDR3 nucleotide sequence: TGTGCCTGGAGTGCAGGGACAGGGGGTGGCTATGGCTACACCTTC.